These 22 T cell receptor beta chains came from one sample sequenced in a study of a mutant IDH1 vaccine in newly diagnosed glioma. The data were produced by immunoSEQ multiplex PCR, yet TCRdb's version contains in-frame clones alone and is incomplete. The sample lists about 38,000 clones; about four fifths were seen once. Noted time point: week 5, during vaccination. With topical imiquimod, each dose of the vaccine consisted of 300 ug of mutant IDH1 20-mer peptide. What these receptors recognize is not known. Specimen: PBMCs, collected from a glioma patient whose treatment included an IDH1 peptide vaccine. These receptors originate from a man aged 40-49 years with glioma.

The J gene is TRBJ2-7, the V gene TRBV6-5, with no clear D. V lost 4 bases and J 0 bases, leaving 13 bases between the germline ends. This CDR3 has 15 residues. Germline CDR1 is MNHEY and CDR2 is SVGAGI. The CDR3 region is CASSFRSTNSYEQYF. The CDR3 DNA reads as TGTGCCAGCAGTTTTCGCTCTACCAACTCCTACGAGCAGTACTTC.

The chain employs TRBV29-1 and TRBJ2-7; 8 nucleotides line up with TRBD1. Germline-derived CDR1 and CDR2 are SQVTM and ANQGSEA. Unmatched junction bases numbered 8, after V lost 6 bases and J lost 1 base. The CDR3 is 14 amino acids. CDR3 nucleotide sequence: TGCAGCGTAGCAGGGGGCGCCGGTTCCTACGAGCAGTACTTC. This translates into CSVAGGAGSYEQYF.

V and J are TRBV6-5 and TRBJ2-7, with D unresolved. V lost 2 bases and J lost 0, with 11 bases in between. The CDR3 covers 15 residues. Per the germline V gene, CDR1 is MNHEY and CDR2 is SVGAGI. CDR3 protein: CASSYRAASSYEQYF. DNA of the CDR3: TGTGCCAGCAGTTACCGGGCAGCTAGCTCCTACGAGCAGTACTTC.

This clone was observed a single time. The chain employs TRBV6-1 and TRBJ2-7; a possible D gene is TRBD1 (5 bases). There are 13 residues in the CDR3. V was pared by 3 bases and J by 3 bases, with 9 bases between. In germline, CDR1 is MNHNS, CDR2 SASEGT. The CDR3 protein is CASSEKTVYEQYF. In nucleotides, the CDR3 is TGTGCCAGCAGTGAGAAGACAGTCTACGAGCAGTACTTC.

J is TRBJ2-7 and V is TRBV5-6; D is uncertain. This CDR3 comprises 11 residues. Germline assignment: CDR1 SGHDT and CDR2 YYEEEE. Trimming pared 4 bases from V and 1 base from J, leaving 3 bases between. The DNA for the CDR3 is TGTGCCAGCAGCCAATCCTACGAGCAGTACTTC. Encoded protein: CASSQSYEQYF. Full variable domain (rest looked up from reference TRBV5-6 and TRBJ2-7): DAGVTQSPTHLIKTRGQQVTLRCSPKSGHDTVSWYQQALGQGPQFIFQYYEEEERQRGNFPDRFSGHQFPNYSSELNVNALLLGDSALYLCASSQSYEQYFGPGTRLTVT.

This chain connects TRBV5-6 to TRBJ1-2; D possibly corresponds to TRBD1 (6 bases). Germline V gene data show CDR1 as SGHDT and CDR2 as YYEEEE. V was clipped by 4 bases and J by 14 bases, with 18 bases between them. The CDR3 totals 12 residues. This CDR3 is CASSPLGAGSTF. DNA of the CDR3: TGTGCCAGCAGCCCCCTGGGGGCAGGCTCTACCTTC.

The rearrangement links TRBV25-1 to TRBJ1-4, with 9 bases matching TRBD1. Looked up from germline, CDR1 is MGHDK and CDR2 is SYGVNS. With 3 bases clipped from V and 7 bases from J, the junction kept 3 bases outside the gene matches. This CDR3 contains 14 residues. CDR3 sequence: CASSETGGGEKLFF. The CDR3 nucleotides are TGTGCCAGCAGTGAGACAGGGGGTGGTGAAAAACTGTTTTTT.

In its sample, this clone was seen once. This rearrangement joins TRBV6-6 to TRBJ2-2; no clear D gene. Germline lookup yields CDR1 MNHNY and CDR2 SVGAGI (reference sequence). V dropped 7 bases and J dropped 1 base, with 4 bases sitting between them. The CDR3 consists of 12 residues. Here the CDR3 reads CASTKNTGELFF. In DNA form, the CDR3 reads TGTGCCAGCACCAAGAACACCGGGGAGCTGTTTTTT.

This chain uses TRBV6-5 with TRBJ1-5, with unresolved D. The germline CDR1 and CDR2 sequences are MNHEY and SVGAGI. The CDR3 is made up of 13 amino acids. V was trimmed by 3 bases and J by 0 bases, leaving 3 bases between them. This chain's CDR3 is CASSYDSNQPQHF. CDR3 coding DNA: TGTGCCAGCAGTTATGATAGCAATCAGCCCCAGCATTTT.

The chain is built from TRBV5-1 and TRBJ1-1; D is undetermined. The CDR3 is made up of 12 amino acids. V lost 3 bases, J lost 3 bases, and 6 bases lay in between. Germline-derived CDR1 and CDR2 are SGHRS and YFSETQ. In nucleotides, the CDR3 is TGCGCCAGCAGCTCCCTAGACACTGAAGCTTTCTTT. It is translated as CASSSLDTEAFF.

V and J are TRBV6-5 and TRBJ1-3, with D uncertain. Germline V lookup: CDR1 MNHEY, CDR2 SVGAGI. The ends were cut back, 2 bases at V and 1 base at J, with 6 bases in the middle. There are 14 residues in the CDR3. CDR3 amino acids: CASSYGRSGNTIYF. The CDR3 DNA follows: TGTGCCAGCAGTTACGGTCGTTCTGGAAACACCATATATTTT.

V and J are TRBV23-1 and TRBJ2-5; 8 nucleotides align to TRBD1. TRBV23-1 is placed among ORFs of uncertain function. V was pared by 3 bases and J by 5 bases, with 11 bases of the junction left unmatched. There are 16 residues in the CDR3. The CDR3: CASSHPGQGSRETQYF. For the CDR3, the DNA is TGCGCCAGCAGTCACCCCGGACAGGGATCAAGGGAGACCCAGTACTTC.

This clone was seen only a few times. The chain's CDR3 is CASSVLGGGEAFF. In DNA, the CDR3 is TGTGCCAGCAGCGTACTTGGGGGAGGGGAAGCTTTCTTT. This chain links TRBV9 with TRBJ1-1, with D possibly matching TRBD1 (5 bases). CDR3 length: 13 amino acids. The germline V and J ends were trimmed by 1 base and 8 bases, with 12 bases remaining between them. Germline CDR1 and CDR2: SGDLS and YYNGEE.

The chain combines TRBV5-1 with TRBJ2-1; D remains ambiguous. The length of the CDR3 is 13 residues. Germline CDR1 SGHRS, CDR2 YFSETQ. The V gene lost 1 base and the J gene lost 5 bases, with 7 bases spanning the gap. CDR3 loop: CASSLSQDNEQFF. Here the CDR3 DNA reads TGCGCCAGCAGCTTGAGTCAGGACAATGAGCAGTTCTTC.

This clone turned up a few times. This sequence joins TRBV9 and TRBJ1-1; 7 positions match TRBD1. CDR3 length: 15 residues. CDR1 is SGDLS and CDR2 is YYNGEE in the germline V gene. The J segment lost 0 bases and the V segment lost 2 bases, leaving 4 bases of the junction unmatched. The CDR3 region is CASSVGDRMNTEAFF. The DNA for the CDR3 is TGTGCCAGCAGCGTGGGGGACAGAATGAACACTGAAGCTTTCTTT.

CDR3 sequence: CASSEVRLAVYNEQFF. In DNA, the CDR3 is TGTGCCAGCAGTGAAGTCAGGCTAGCGGTCTACAATGAGCAGTTCTTC. The rearrangement uses TRBV2 and TRBJ2-1, with 7 bases lining up with TRBD2. V was pared by 1 base and J by 3 bases, with 6 bases of the junction left unmatched. The germline CDR1 and CDR2 sequences are SNHLY and FYNNEI. This CDR3 is 16 amino acids long.

The V gene is TRBV2, the J gene TRBJ2-6; D gene ambiguous. The germline V and J ends were trimmed by 3 bases and 0 bases, with 9 bases remaining between them. Germline-derived CDR1 and CDR2 are SNHLY and FYNNEI. CDR3 size: 16 residues. CDR3 nucleotide sequence: TGTGCCAGCAGTGAGACGAGGATCTCTGGGGCCAACGTCCTGACTTTC. This translates into CASSETRISGANVLTF.

J is TRBJ2-2 and V is TRBV7-6; D not certain. Germline CDR1 SGHVS, CDR2 FNYEAQ. Trimming took 5 bases from V and 4 from J, leaving 17 bases between them. The CDR3 is 16 residues long. Written as DNA, the CDR3 is TGTGCCAGCAGCCTGGCGGTGGGAAGGACCACCGGGGAGCTGTTTTTT. Its translation is CASSLAVGRTTGELFF.

The V and J genes are TRBV25-1 and TRBJ2-7, with no clear D. This CDR3 contains 13 residues. Germline-derived CDR1 and CDR2 are MGHDK and SYGVNS. Trimming took 7 bases from V and 1 from J, leaving 11 bases between them. The CDR3 here is CASTALWSYEQYF. The CDR3, as DNA: TGTGCCAGCACCGCGTTGTGGTCCTACGAGCAGTACTTC.

Written as DNA, the CDR3 is TGCGCCAGCAGTGAATCGGGGGTTTCCTACGAGCAGTACTTC. It is translated as CASSESGVSYEQYF. The chain uses TRBV10-2 and TRBJ2-7, with D perhaps matching TRBD2 (6 bases). Germline values: CDR1 WSHSY, CDR2 SAAADI. CDR3 length equals 14 residues. Trimming removed 3 bases at V and 1 base at J, with 10 bases between.

This sequence joins TRBV7-9 and TRBJ1-2, with D maybe TRBD1 (5 bases). This CDR3 is built from 15 residues. The germline CDR1 and CDR2 sequences are SEHNR and FQNEAQ (reference sequence). V lost 5 bases, J lost 7 bases, and 20 bases lay in between. The CDR3 DNA is TGTGCCAGCAGCCCCCCGGTTGCTGGGACCAGTGGCTACACCTTC. It yields the protein CASSPPVAGTSGYTF.

DNA for the CDR3: TGTGCCAGCAGTGAAATGACAGGGGGGATCACCGGGGAGCTGTTTTTT. Protein product: CASSEMTGGITGELFF. The chain recombines TRBV25-1 with TRBJ2-2; the match to TRBD1 covers 9 bases. J was trimmed by 4 bases and V by 2 bases; bases with no gene match: 5. CDR1 and CDR2 (germline): MGHDK, SYGVNS. This CDR3 is 16 amino acids long.